This entry lists 29 T cell receptor beta chains sequenced from one sample in a study of blood T cells in healthy people across ages. The use of a sample-barcoded 5' primer and a J-beta primer mix characterized a second PCR of 7 to 11 cycles. TCRdb re-analysed the 5' RACE reads in MiXCR, keeping a single row per CDR3 protein. The profile shows under 2,000,000 distinct CDR3 sequences, 49% of them singletons. Sequenced input: blood. The receptor set was obtained from a woman in her 40s in good health.

The V gene is TRBV12-3 or TRBV12-4, the J gene TRBJ1-2; 10 positions agree with TRBD1. V was pared by 7 bases and J by 7 bases, with 9 bases of the junction left unmatched. The CDR3 covers 14 residues. The CDR3 spells CASIPAGTGVGYTF. CDR3 nucleotides: TGTGCCAGCATTCCGGCCGGGACAGGGGTTGGCTACACCTTC.

The chain has TRBV7-9 and TRBJ2-1; D perhaps matches TRBD2 (6 bases). Trimming cost V 1 base and J 9 bases, with 13 bases left between them. This CDR3 has 14 residues. Per the germline V gene, CDR1 is SEHNR and CDR2 is FQNEAQ (reference sequence). CDR3 bases: TGTGCCAGCAGCTTAGAACTAGCTGGCGGTGAGCAGTTCTTC. Translating it yields CASSLELAGGEQFF.

The chain carries TRBV4-3 and TRBJ1-6; no clear D. The CDR3 loop spans 17 amino acids. The germline gives CDR1 LGHNA, CDR2 YSLEER. Trimming stripped 0 bases from V and 1 base from J, with 10 bases between. As DNA, the CDR3 is TGCGCCAGCAGCCAAGACAGCCCTGGGTCCTATAATTCACCCCTCCACTTT. Its protein product is CASSQDSPGSYNSPLHF.

This clonotype was counted between two and nine times. The gene calls are TRBV12-3 or TRBV12-4 and TRBJ2-7, with D possibly TRBD1 on 6 matching bases. The CDR3 totals 17 residues. Between the trimmed V and J ends, which lost 4 bases and 1 base, there was a span of 20 bases. The CDR3 DNA follows: TGTGCCAGCAGTTCGACCCCCTCAGGGGAATATTCCTACGAGCAGTACTTC. As protein: CASSSTPSGEYSYEQYF.

The J gene is TRBJ2-5, the V gene TRBV27; 12 bases map to TRBD1. CDR3 size: 15 residues. Trimming took 10 bases from V and 4 from J; bases not matched to a gene: 10. Germline V gives CDR1 MNHEY, CDR2 SMNVEV (reference sequence). CDR3 sequence: CAIGTGGQVGETQYF. The CDR3 nucleotides read TGTGCCATAGGGACAGGGGGCCAGGTGGGAGAGACCCAGTACTTC.

CDR3 protein: CASSLQWETQYF. CDR3 nucleotides: TGTGCCAGCAGCCTTCAATGGGAGACCCAGTACTTC. This sequence joins TRBV7-2 and TRBJ2-5, with D unclear. V lost 5 bases to trimming and J lost 5 bases, with 9 bases between them. This CDR3 has 12 residues. Germline V gives CDR1 SGHTA, CDR2 FQGNSA.

This clonotype was seen more than once but under ten times. This chain links TRBV5-1 with TRBJ2-7; D call uncertain. The germline gives CDR1 SGHRS, CDR2 YFSETQ. V dropped 0 bases and J dropped 5 bases, with 12 bases sitting between them. The CDR3 has 14 residues. Written as DNA, the CDR3 is TGCGCCAGCAGCTTGGGACAACCGTTCGACGAGCAGTACTTC. Protein: CASSLGQPFDEQYF.

On this clonotype itself: One end of the junction varies from germline; a read error may be responsible. The chain recombines TRBV5-1 with TRBJ2-5; D is undetermined. Germline V CDR1 and CDR2: SGHRS, YFSETQ. The CDR3 runs 13 residues. Here the CDR3 reads CANSSLNQETQYF. The CDR3 DNA sequence: TGCGCCAACAGCTCGCTAAACCAAGAGACCCAGTACTTC.

This chain connects TRBV11-2 to TRBJ2-1; 15 nucleotides agree with TRBD2. V shed 5 bases, J shed 7 bases, and the junction held 9 bases outside the gene matches. This CDR3 is 17 amino acids long. Per the germline V gene, CDR1 is SGHAT and CDR2 is FQNNGV. The CDR3 loop is CASSAGLAGGPRNEQFF. The CDR3 coding sequence is TGTGCCAGCAGCGCCGGACTAGCGGGGGGGCCGAGAAATGAGCAGTTCTTC. Drawing the rest from reference TRBV11-2 and TRBJ2-1, the complete variable domain is EAGVAQSPRYKIIEKRQSVAFWCNPISGHATLYWYQQILGQGPKLLIQFQNNGVVDDSQLPKDRFSAERLKGVDSTLKIQPAKLEDSAVYLCASSAGLAGGPRNEQFFGPGTRLTVL.

This chain uses TRBV3-1 with TRBJ2-1; 7 bases are shared with TRBD2. The CDR3 consists of 15 residues. Trimming took 8 bases from V and 5 from J; bases not matched to a gene: 12. CDR1 LGHDT and CDR2 YNNKEL come from the germline V gene (reference sequence). CDR3 in amino acids: CASDTGRGYNNEQFF. In nucleotides, the CDR3 is TGTGCCAGCGACACTGGGCGGGGGTACAACAATGAGCAGTTCTTC.

V and J are TRBV6-1 and TRBJ2-5; tentatively, D is TRBD1 (5 bases). Germline V lookup: CDR1 MNHNS, CDR2 SASEGT. The CDR3 runs 13 residues. Trimming cost V 8 bases and J 1 base, with 11 bases left between them. In nucleotides, the CDR3 is TGTGCCAGCGAGTGGGGCCCCCAAGAGACCCAGTACTTC. It translates to CASEWGPQETQYF.

The sample holds a few counts of this clonotype. This sequence joins TRBV7-2 and TRBJ2-7; tentatively, D is TRBD1 (8 bases). The CDR3 runs 19 residues. The V and J ends lost 3 bases and 3 bases respectively, with 27 bases between them. Germline V gene lookup returns CDR1 SGHTA and CDR2 FQGNSA. CDR3 nucleotide sequence: TGTGCCAGCAGCTTCCCGACCTTCGCACAGGGGGGGTCTCTCTACGAGCAGTACTTC. Translation: CASSFPTFAQGGSLYEQYF.

This clonotype was seen many times. The V call is TRBV20-1, the J call TRBJ2-5; 8 nucleotides agree with TRBD1. CDR3 length: 13 residues. The germline gives CDR1 DFQATT, CDR2 SNEGSKA (reference sequence). CDR3 amino acids: CSADRGIQETQYF. The CDR3 bases are TGCAGCGCAGACAGGGGAATCCAAGAGACCCAGTACTTC.

This sequence joins TRBV29-1 and TRBJ2-4; D call uncertain. Germline assignment: CDR1 SQVTM and CDR2 ANQGSEA. Trimming cost V 3 bases and J 0 bases, with 3 bases left between them. The CDR3 has 12 amino acids. In nucleotides, the CDR3 is TGCAGCGTTGATCTAGCCAAAAACATTCAGTACTTC. Its protein is CSVDLAKNIQYF.

The chain uses TRBV27 and TRBJ1-1; 8 nucleotides match TRBD1. J lost 4 bases, V lost 6 bases, and 4 bases had no gene match. CDR3 length: 13 residues. From germline, CDR1 is MNHEY and CDR2 SMNVEV (reference sequence). CDR3 DNA sequence: TGTGCCAGCAGACTAGGACAGGGCACTGAAGCTTTCTTT. Encoded protein: CASRLGQGTEAFF.

V gene TRBV7-3 combines with J gene TRBJ2-1; D possibly matches TRBD1 or TRBD2 (5 bases each). V gave up 1 base and J gave up 2 bases, with 9 bases separating them. Germline CDR1 is SGHTA and CDR2 is FQGTGA. The CDR3 contains 15 residues. The CDR3 protein is CASSLRGIAYNEQFF. The CDR3 region has the DNA TGTGCCAGCAGCTTAAGGGGGATCGCCTACAATGAGCAGTTCTTC.

The chain employs TRBV4-1 and TRBJ2-5; 8 bases line up with TRBD1. The CDR3 loop spans 15 amino acids. Germline CDR1 reads MGHRA; CDR2 reads YSYEKL. V shed 1 base and J 5 bases; nucleotides not matched to a gene: 6. The CDR3 spells CASSQGTGQRETQYF. The CDR3 nucleotides read TGCGCCAGCAGCCAAGGGACAGGGCAACGGGAGACCCAGTACTTC.

The rearrangement joins TRBV10-3 to TRBJ2-1; D is possibly TRBD1 or TRBD2 (5 bases each). Trimming took off 10 bases at V and 6 bases at J, with 16 bases between the two ends. Per germline, CDR1 ENHRY and CDR2 SYGVKD. The CDR3 covers 13 residues. Here the CDR3 reads CATLRDLGNEQFF. Written as DNA, the CDR3 is TGTGCCACCCTTAGGGACCTTGGCAATGAGCAGTTCTTC.

This clonotype came up a few times. The V gene is TRBV20-1, the J gene TRBJ1-2; 8 bases fit TRBD1. The CDR3 has 14 amino acids. V was clipped by 3 bases and J by 0 bases; unmatched bases: 3. Germline CDR1 reads DFQATT; CDR2 reads SNEGSKA (reference sequence). The CDR3 DNA is TGCAGTGCTAGCCGGGACAGGACTAACTATGGCTACACCTTC. Amino acid sequence: CSASRDRTNYGYTF.

The chain couples TRBV7-9 to TRBJ2-1; D perhaps matches TRBD1 (6 bases). CDR3 size: 14 residues. The V end was cut by 5 bases, the J end by 13 bases, with 21 bases between. Per germline, CDR1 SEHNR and CDR2 FQNEAQ (reference sequence). DNA of the CDR3: TGTGCCAGCAGCGCAGGGGAGTACCAAGAGACCCAGTTCTTC. Its protein product is CASSAGEYQETQFF.

This clonotype has more than one count but fewer than ten. The chain carries TRBV20-1 and TRBJ2-5, with 7 nucleotides matching TRBD1. The germline gives CDR1 DFQATT, CDR2 SNEGSKA (reference sequence). This CDR3 has 14 amino acids. J was trimmed by 5 bases and V by 4 bases; bases with no gene match: 10. The chain's CDR3 is CSATRGQTGETQYF. Here the CDR3 DNA reads TGCAGTGCTACTCGGGGACAGACGGGGGAGACCCAGTACTTC.

V is TRBV4-1 and J is TRBJ1-6; TRBD1 matches 7 bases. The ends lost 4 bases at V and 7 bases at J; junction bases unmatched: 13. Germline V CDR1 and CDR2: MGHRA, YSYEKL. This CDR3 spans 17 amino acids. The CDR3 loop reads CASSRETGFIINSPLHF. The DNA of the CDR3 is TGCGCCAGCAGCCGAGAGACAGGGTTTATCATAAATTCACCCCTCCACTTT.

V usage is TRBV7-9 and J usage is TRBJ2-7; 14 nucleotides line up with TRBD2. Per the germline V gene, CDR1 is SEHNR and CDR2 is FQNEAQ (reference sequence). CDR3 size: 16 residues. The V and J ends lost 5 bases and 3 bases, in that order; junction bases with no gene match: 6. For the CDR3, the DNA is TGTGCCAGCAGCCAAAGGACTAGCGGGGGGTTCTACGAGCAGTACTTC. Translation: CASSQRTSGGFYEQYF. Complete variable domain (other parts from reference TRBV7-9 and TRBJ2-7): DTGVSQNPRHKITKRGQNVTFRCDPISEHNRLYWYRQTLGQGPEFLTYFQNEAQLEKSRLLSDRFSAERPKGSFSTLEIQRTEQGDSAMYLCASSQRTSGGFYEQYFGPGTRLTVT.

This rearrangement joins TRBV4-3 to TRBJ2-3; maybe TRBD2 (6 bases). Germline CDR1 reads LGHNA; CDR2 reads YSLEER. The germline V and J ends were trimmed by 0 bases and 0 bases, with 13 bases remaining between them. This CDR3 contains 17 residues. Here the CDR3 DNA reads TGCGCCAGCAGCCAAGATATGGCGGGGCTTAGCACAGATACGCAGTATTTT. Protein sequence: CASSQDMAGLSTDTQYF.

This clonotype has at least ten counts. This chain uses TRBV29-1 with TRBJ2-7, with 7 bases aligning to TRBD1. The CDR3 has 16 amino acids. V shed 6 bases, J shed 2 bases, and the junction held 16 bases outside the gene matches. Per the germline V gene, CDR1 is SQVTM and CDR2 is ANQGSEA. The CDR3 bases are TGCAGCGTCCCGGGCCCGACCGGGACAGAAACCTACGAGCAGTACTTC. Translation gives CSVPGPTGTETYEQYF.

CDR3 loop: CASSKGTERFYEQYF. As DNA, the CDR3 is TGTGCCAGCAGTAAAGGGACGGAGCGATTCTACGAGCAGTACTTC. The genes are TRBV28 and TRBJ2-4; D may correspond to TRBD1 or TRBD2 (5 bases each). The end of the DNA is better explained by TRBJ2-7, so the J call may be wrong. Germline loops: CDR1 MDHEN, CDR2 SYDVKM. CDR3 size: 15 residues.

The genes are TRBV14 and TRBJ2-4; possibly TRBD1 for D (6 bases). The last part of the DNA fits TRBJ2-5 better; the J call may be wrong. Germline V lookup: CDR1 SGHDN, CDR2 FVKESK. The CDR3 loop spans 19 amino acids. The CDR3 is CASSQDDSATGPSEETQYF. For the CDR3, the DNA is TGTGCCAGCAGCCAAGATGATTCGGCGACAGGACCCTCGGAAGAGACCCAGTACTTC.

The chain recombines TRBV4-3 with TRBJ2-5; D is uncertain. This CDR3 spans 14 amino acids. With 4 bases removed from V and 1 base from J, the gap between germline ends came to 10 bases. The germline V gene encodes CDR1 LGHNA and CDR2 YSLEER. This chain's CDR3 is CASSLDALQETQYF. The CDR3 region has the DNA TGCGCCAGCAGCCTAGATGCCCTCCAAGAGACCCAGTACTTC.

The J gene is TRBJ2-1, the V gene TRBV28, with TRBD2 identical over 10 bases. The CDR3 consists of 16 residues. Losses at the gene ends were 3 bases for V and 6 bases for J; bases not matched to a gene: 8. Germline V gene lookup returns CDR1 MDHEN and CDR2 SYDVKM. The CDR3 nucleotides read TGTGCCAGCAGTTTCCACCGGACTAGCGGTCTCAATGAGCAGTTCTTC. Protein sequence: CASSFHRTSGLNEQFF.